This T cell receptor (beta chain) was recorded in a study of T cell responses to AZD1222 COVID-19 vaccine. Produced via immunoSEQ multiplex PCR; TCRdb's table is partial and in-frame only. This sample has about 100,000 clones, with about nine tenths found just once. Sample: peripheral blood, taken 28 days after the second AZD1222 dose. The receptor was derived from an adult who received the AZD1222 COVID-19 vaccine.

The CDR3 sequence: CASSPIAGNYGYTF. The DNA for the CDR3 is TGTGCCAGCAGCCCGATCGCAGGGAACTATGGCTACACCTTC. J is TRBJ1-2 and V is TRBV9, with D possibly being TRBD1 (5 bases). The V end was cut by 4 bases, the J end by 2 bases, with 12 bases between. The CDR3 spans 14 residues. Germline V gives CDR1 SGDLS, CDR2 YYNGEE.